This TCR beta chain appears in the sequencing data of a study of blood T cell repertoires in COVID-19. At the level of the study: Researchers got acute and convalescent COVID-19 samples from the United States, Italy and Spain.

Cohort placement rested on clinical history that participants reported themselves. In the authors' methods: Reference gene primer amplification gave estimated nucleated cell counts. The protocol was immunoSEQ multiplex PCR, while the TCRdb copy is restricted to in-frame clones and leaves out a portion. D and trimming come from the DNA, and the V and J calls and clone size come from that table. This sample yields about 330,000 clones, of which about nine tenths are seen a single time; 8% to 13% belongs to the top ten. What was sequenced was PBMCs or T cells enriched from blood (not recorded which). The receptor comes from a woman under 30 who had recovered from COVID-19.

The CDR3: CASSSQGQSREQFF. CDR3 coding DNA: TGTGCCAGCAGCTCACAGGGACAGTCGCGTGAGCAGTTCTTC. The J gene is TRBJ2-1, the V gene TRBV7-9, with 7 positions matching TRBD1. This CDR3 is built from 14 residues. Germline loops: CDR1 SEHNR, CDR2 FQNEAQ (reference sequence). J lost 9 bases, V lost 4 bases, and 9 bases had no gene match.